The 30 T cell receptor beta chains listed next were all sequenced from one sample in a study of blood T cell repertoires in COVID-19. TCRdb's table, derived via immunoSEQ multiplex PCR, lists solely in-frame clones and lacks some. Among 140,000 to 150,000 clones listed, about 84% were seen once. What was sequenced was peripheral blood. The source is a man aged 60 to 75 with active or convalescent COVID-19.

V is TRBV28 and J is TRBJ2-5, with 9 nucleotides matching TRBD2. V lost 6 bases and J lost 5; bases outside the gene matches: 7. Germline CDR1 reads MDHEN; CDR2 reads SYDVKM. The CDR3 consists of 14 residues. The CDR3 reads CASSRGGGRETQYF. CDR3 in DNA: TGTGCCAGCAGCCGCGGGGGGGGTCGGGAGACCCAGTACTTC.

The chain recombines TRBV2 with TRBJ2-2, with D maybe TRBD2 (6 bases). CDR3 length: 15 residues. Germline V gene lookup returns CDR1 SNHLY and CDR2 FYNNEI. V was clipped by 4 bases and J by 7 bases, with 16 bases between them. The CDR3 coding sequence is TGTGCCAGCAGTGGGCGGGGTAGTCGTGGCGGGGAGCTGTTTTTT. Translating it yields CASSGRGSRGGELFF.

J is TRBJ1-2 and V is TRBV30; D possibly corresponds to TRBD1 (6 bases). The germline V gene encodes CDR1 GTSNPN and CDR2 SVGIG (reference sequence). This CDR3 comprises 16 residues. Trimming took 2 bases from V and 4 from J, leaving 20 bases between them. CDR3 protein: CAWSPGGQGHFYGYTF. In DNA form, the CDR3 reads TGTGCCTGGAGTCCCGGGGGGCAGGGTCATTTCTATGGCTACACCTTC.

V is TRBV30 and J is TRBJ2-3, with TRBD2 matching over 7 bases. Germline V lookup: CDR1 GTSNPN, CDR2 SVGIG (reference sequence). The CDR3 has 13 residues. The junction had 4 bases not matched to a gene; V was cut back by 3 bases and J by 4 bases. CDR3 DNA: TGTGCCTGGAGGACTGCGGGAGCAGATACGCAGTATTTT. It codes for CAWRTAGADTQYF.

The gene calls are TRBV19 and TRBJ2-7; maybe TRBD1 (6 bases). The CDR3 extends over 12 amino acids. In germline, CDR1 is LNHDA, CDR2 SQIVND (reference sequence). Trimming cost V 8 bases and J 5 bases, with 13 bases left between them. CDR3 region: CASAQGSNEQYF. The CDR3 DNA sequence: TGTGCCAGTGCCCAGGGGAGTAACGAGCAGTACTTC.

The V call is TRBV7-2, the J call TRBJ2-4; D remains ambiguous. CDR3 length: 15 amino acids. CDR1 and CDR2 from the germline V gene are SGHTA and FQGNSA. V was trimmed by 8 bases and J by 3 bases, leaving 17 bases between them. CDR3 sequence: CASARSSRDKNIQYF. CDR3 nucleotides: TGTGCCAGCGCCAGGTCCTCTCGAGACAAAAACATTCAGTACTTC.

The genes are TRBV14 and TRBJ2-7; 9 bases align to TRBD1. CDR1 and CDR2 (germline): SGHDN, FVKESK. The CDR3 loop spans 13 amino acids. The J segment lost 2 bases and the V segment lost 8 bases, leaving 4 bases of the junction unmatched. As DNA, the CDR3 is TGTGCCAGCCGTGGGACAGGGCCCTACGAGCAGTACTTC. Protein product: CASRGTGPYEQYF.

The J gene is TRBJ2-3, the V gene TRBV12-2; the table's D call TRBD2 went unverified against the DNA. TRBV12-2 corresponds to a pseudogene. The CDR3 consists of 16 residues. The CDR3 nucleotides are TGTGCAAGTCGCTTAGTAAGCGGCGTGATCCCAGATACGCAGTATTTT. This translates into CASRLVSGVIPDTQYF.

The chain couples TRBV18 to TRBJ1-5, with 10 bases identical to TRBD1. Germline trimming cut 3 bases from V and 6 bases from J; bases unmatched to any gene: 2. CDR1 and CDR2 from the germline V gene are KGHSH and LQKENI. This CDR3 region has 14 residues. CDR3: CASSPGQGTQPQHF. DNA for the CDR3: TGTGCCAGCTCACCGGGACAGGGGACTCAGCCCCAGCATTTT.

On this clone: At one of its ends the junction is not consistent with the germline gene, which may arise from a read error. The V call is TRBV29-1, the J call TRBJ2-3; 14 positions match TRBD2. Per germline, CDR1 SQVTM and CDR2 ANQGSEA. This CDR3 has 17 amino acids. The CDR3 sequence: CSVEGLAGGGSTDTQYF. In nucleotides, the CDR3 is TGCAGCGTAGAAGGACTAGCGGGAGGAGGTAGCACAGATACGCAGTATTTT.

The chain carries TRBV27 and TRBJ2-7; 8 positions agree with TRBD1. In germline, CDR1 is MNHEY, CDR2 SMNVEV (reference sequence). V lost 3 bases to trimming and J lost 4 bases; unmatched junction nucleotides: 17. The CDR3 loop spans 18 amino acids. CDR3 residues: CASSFRLQGDAVTYEQYF. DNA of the CDR3: TGTGCCAGCAGTTTCCGCCTACAGGGGGACGCGGTCACATACGAGCAGTACTTC.

Remarks on this clone: The same CDR3 is also encoded by other DNA sequences in this sample. The CDR3 DNA follows: TGTGCCAGCAGTTTGAGAGGGAGCACTGAAGCTTTCTTT. Translating gives CASSLRGSTEAFF. The J gene is TRBJ1-1, the V gene TRBV12-3 or TRBV12-4, with D uncertain. Between the trimmed V and J ends, which lost 3 bases and 4 bases, there was a span of 9 bases. This CDR3 has 13 residues.

V and J are TRBV29-1 and TRBJ1-2; 7 nucleotides line up with TRBD1. With V trimmed by 5 bases and J by 3 bases, 9 bases remained unmatched. CDR1 is SQVTM, CDR2 ANQGSEA, per germline. CDR3 length equals 14 residues. The CDR3, as DNA: TGCAGCGTTATGACCGGGACAGAGGACTATGGCTACACCTTC. This translates into CSVMTGTEDYGYTF.

This chain connects TRBV7-3 to TRBJ2-3; 7 bases line up with TRBD2. CDR1 is SGHTA and CDR2 is FQGTGA in the germline V gene. V shed 5 bases, J shed 0 bases, and the junction held 5 bases outside the gene matches. This CDR3 is 15 amino acids long. As DNA, the CDR3 is TGTGCCAGCAGCAACAGCGGGGCTAGCACAGATACGCAGTATTTT. Translated: CASSNSGASTDTQYF.

V and J are TRBV20-1 and TRBJ1-4, with D possibly matching TRBD1 (5 bases). The CDR3 consists of 11 residues. V lost 5 bases and J 10 bases, leaving 11 bases between the germline ends. Germline-derived CDR1 and CDR2 are DFQATT and SNEGSKA (reference sequence). This chain's CDR3 is CSAQGGRKLFF. DNA of the CDR3: TGCAGTGCTCAGGGTGGACGAAAACTGTTTTTT.

J is TRBJ2-5 and V is TRBV18; 8 bases are shared with TRBD1. The J segment lost 1 base and the V segment lost 5 bases, leaving 12 bases of the junction unmatched. The CDR3 sequence is 17 residues long. Germline loops: CDR1 KGHSH, CDR2 LQKENI. The CDR3 sequence is CASSRQVAGGFQETQYF. The CDR3 DNA follows: TGTGCCAGCTCAAGGCAGGTAGCAGGGGGCTTCCAAGAGACCCAGTACTTC.

The rearrangement uses TRBV4-1 and TRBJ2-5, with D maybe TRBD1 (6 bases). Germline V CDR1 and CDR2: MGHRA, YSYEKL. V was shortened by 4 bases and J by 0 bases, with 9 bases between the two germline ends. This CDR3 is 14 amino acids long. The CDR3 nucleotides read TGCGCCAGCAGCCCCCGGGACAACCAAGAGACCCAGTACTTC. Translated: CASSPRDNQETQYF.

The genes are TRBV24-1 and TRBJ2-2, with D tentatively TRBD1 (5 bases). This CDR3 spans 16 amino acids. V was cut by 1 base and J by 2 bases, with 10 bases left in between. The germline V gene has CDR1 KGHDR and CDR2 SFDVKD. CDR3 in DNA: TGTGCCACCAGTGATTTCGGCAGGACAAACACCGGGGAGCTGTTTTTT. Protein product: CATSDFGRTNTGELFF.

The chain employs TRBV27 and TRBJ1-2; 7 bases agree with TRBD1. Per the germline V gene, CDR1 is MNHEY and CDR2 is SMNVEV (reference sequence). V lost 7 bases and J lost 2; bases outside the gene matches: 7. The CDR3 covers 14 residues. CDR3 sequence: CASTQYRGNYGYTF. The CDR3 nucleotides are TGTGCCAGCACCCAATACAGGGGAAACTATGGCTACACCTTC.

This clone has just one count. The rearrangement uses TRBV12-3 or TRBV12-4 and TRBJ1-2, with D unresolved. The length of the CDR3 is 11 residues. Trimming removed 11 bases at V and 4 bases at J, with 11 bases between. DNA of the CDR3: TGTGCCTCGCTCAGGTTCTATGGCTACACCTTC. This codes for CASLRFYGYTF.

The chain employs TRBV15 and TRBJ2-1; 8 positions agree with TRBD2. This CDR3 region has 14 residues. Germline-derived CDR1 and CDR2 are LNHNV and YYDKDF (reference sequence). Trimming at V came to 7 bases and at J to 4 bases, leaving 6 bases not matched to a gene. The CDR3, as DNA: TGTGCCACCAAGGAGCGGGAGAGGTACAATGAGCAGTTCTTC. This gives the protein CATKERERYNEQFF.

The chain uses TRBV2 and TRBJ1-6; maybe TRBD1 (5 bases). CDR1 and CDR2 (germline): SNHLY, FYNNEI. The CDR3 is 15 amino acids. Trimming removed 3 bases from V and 7 bases from J, with 13 bases in between. The CDR3 loop is CASSDESGGNSPLHF. The CDR3 DNA is TGTGCCAGCAGTGACGAGAGTGGGGGGAATTCACCCCTCCACTTT. The variable domain in full, completed from reference TRBV2 and TRBJ1-6, reads EPEVTQTPSHQVTQMGQEVILRCVPISNHLYFYWYRQILGQKVEFLVSFYNNEISEKSEIFDDQFSVERPDGSNFTLKIRSTKLEDSAMYFCASSDESGGNSPLHFGNGTRLTVT.

The chain carries TRBV5-1 and TRBJ1-4; D ambiguous. This CDR3 has 14 residues. V was shortened by 7 bases and J by 8 bases, with 18 bases between the two germline ends. Germline assignment: CDR1 SGHRS and CDR2 YFSETQ. The CDR3 region has the DNA TGCGCCAGCCGCGCGGGGTCGGTCGAGGAAAAACTGTTTTTT. It yields the protein CASRAGSVEEKLFF.

This sequence joins TRBV27 and TRBJ2-1, with 8 bases identical to TRBD2. The CDR3 totals 16 residues. The V and J ends lost 0 bases and 10 bases, in that order; junction bases with no gene match: 11. CDR1 is MNHEY and CDR2 is SMNVEV in the germline V gene (reference sequence). The CDR3 region is CASSLSQREFLREQFF. In DNA form, the CDR3 reads TGTGCCAGCAGTTTATCCCAGCGGGAGTTCTTACGGGAGCAGTTCTTC.

V is TRBV9 and J is TRBJ2-1, with a tentative D call TRBD1 (6 bases). Germline values: CDR1 SGDLS, CDR2 YYNGEE. CDR3 size: 12 residues. Trimming stripped 4 bases from V and 8 bases from J, with 10 bases between. The CDR3, as DNA: TGTGCCAGCAGCAATACAGGGTATGAGCAGTTCTTC. Its translation is CASSNTGYEQFF. Full variable domain (remainder filled in from reference TRBV9 and TRBJ2-1): DSGVTQTPKHLITATGQRVTLRCSPRSGDLSVYWYQQSLDQGLQFLIQYYNGEERAKGNILERFSAQQFPDLHSELNLSSLELGDSALYFCASSNTGYEQFFGPGTRLTVL.

The chain employs TRBV10-3 and TRBJ1-2; 7 nucleotides line up with TRBD1. J lost 0 bases, V lost 2 bases, and 3 bases had no gene match. The CDR3 is made up of 15 amino acids. Germline assignment: CDR1 ENHRY and CDR2 SYGVKD. The CDR3 DNA is TGTGCCATCAGTGAGACAGGGGCAACTAACTATGGCTACACCTTC. It yields the protein CAISETGATNYGYTF.

The chain links TRBV14 to TRBJ1-2, with 7 nucleotides matching TRBD1. V was pared by 6 bases and J by 4 bases, with 5 bases of the junction left unmatched. This CDR3 is built from 13 residues. Germline CDR1 is SGHDN and CDR2 is FVKESK. This CDR3 reads CASRRQGSYGYTF. CDR3 bases: TGTGCCAGCAGACGACAGGGCTCCTATGGCTACACCTTC.

This clone was recorded at least ten times. V and J are TRBV19 and TRBJ1-1; 7 positions match TRBD1. V lost 5 bases, J lost 0 bases, and 6 bases stayed unmatched. The CDR3 loop spans 15 amino acids. Germline V CDR1 and CDR2: LNHDA, SQIVND (reference sequence). CDR3 region: CASSALTGMNTEAFF. The CDR3 nucleotides are TGTGCCAGTAGTGCCCTGACAGGGATGAACACTGAAGCTTTCTTT. The whole variable domain, remainder taken from reference TRBV19 and TRBJ1-1, is DGGITQSPKYLFRKEGQNVTLSCEQNLNHDAMYWYRQDPGQGLRLIYYSQIVNDFQKGDIAEGYSVSREKKESFPLTVTSAQKNPTAFYLCASSALTGMNTEAFFGQGTRLTVV.

CDR3 region: CASNLKGTGQAFF. DNA for the CDR3: TGTGCCAGCAACCTTAAGGGGACTGGTCAAGCTTTCTTT. V and J are TRBV9 and TRBJ1-1; D is possibly TRBD1 (5 bases). The length of the CDR3 is 13 residues. The germline V and J ends were trimmed by 6 bases and 9 bases, with 18 bases remaining between them. CDR1 is SGDLS and CDR2 is YYNGEE in the germline V gene.

This clone was observed once. V gene TRBV24-1 combines with J gene TRBJ2-1; unclear D gene. The germline gives CDR1 KGHDR, CDR2 SFDVKD. Trimming cost V 4 bases and J 10 bases, with 10 bases left between them. The CDR3 consists of 12 residues. CDR3 amino acids: CATSESSLEQFF. The CDR3 nucleotides are TGTGCCACCAGTGAGTCGTCGCTAGAGCAGTTCTTC.